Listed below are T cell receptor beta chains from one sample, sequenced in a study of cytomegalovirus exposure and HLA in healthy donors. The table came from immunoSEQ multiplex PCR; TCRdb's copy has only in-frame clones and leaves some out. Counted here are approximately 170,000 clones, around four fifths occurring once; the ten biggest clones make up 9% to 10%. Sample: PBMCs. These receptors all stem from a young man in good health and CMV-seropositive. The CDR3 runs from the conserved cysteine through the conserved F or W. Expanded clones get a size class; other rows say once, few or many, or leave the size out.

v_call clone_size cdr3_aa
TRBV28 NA CASRRGQGLNTEAFF
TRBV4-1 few CASSPVRDWENEQFF
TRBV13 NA CASSLFGGLDTEAFF
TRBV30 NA CAFREYNEQFF
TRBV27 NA CASSPSGVGETQYF
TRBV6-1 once CASSEIISFGTGIF
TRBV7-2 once CASSQGQGIYF
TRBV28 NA CASRHQGEAEAFF
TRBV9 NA CASSVGYRGSTDTQYF
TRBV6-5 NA CASSYRGGEAFF
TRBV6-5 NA CASSAGFPYEQYF
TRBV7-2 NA CASSITTSPQGARRTEAFF
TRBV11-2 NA CASSLDLNVQGHLYEQYF
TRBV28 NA CASSLPLESRSYNEQFF
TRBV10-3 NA CAISPGAGNEKLFF
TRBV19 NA CASNIGRDRECCQPQHF
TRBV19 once CASIISGYGNQPQHF
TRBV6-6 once CAASGTSGAYEQYF
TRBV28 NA CASRNRDRYGYTF
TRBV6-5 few CASSERMGGVDTF
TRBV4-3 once CASSPTGGAYEQYF
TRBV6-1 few CASSDYRGVGEKLFF
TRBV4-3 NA CASSQDLLAGAYNEQFF
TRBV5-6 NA CASSFGDQPQHF
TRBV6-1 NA CASSLTGTAKNIQYF
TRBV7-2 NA CASSFYRGGNTDTQYF
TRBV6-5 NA CASIGGSSYEQYF
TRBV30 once CAWKQGRSTDTQYF
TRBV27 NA CASSQGGRTGELFF
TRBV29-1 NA CSVGTGEAQPQHF
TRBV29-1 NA CSVAARSYEQYF
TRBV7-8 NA CASSLGQGVEKLFF
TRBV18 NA CASSRGTGATTNQPQHF
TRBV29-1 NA CSVEGQGEETQYF
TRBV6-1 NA CASSESARGGGQETQYF
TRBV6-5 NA CASRVRDWGNYGYTF
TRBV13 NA CASSYDRGDGYTF
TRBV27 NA CASSLFARAAYEQYF
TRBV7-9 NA CASSLAKTSGDNEQFF
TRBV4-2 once CASSASGGAIETQYF
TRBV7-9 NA CASPKGDSHSYEQYF
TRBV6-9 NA CASSTGITIETQYF
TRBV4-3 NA CASSQEWGRGRTEAFF
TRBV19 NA CATAGDSDSGANVLTF